This T cell receptor beta chain was sequenced in a study of PD-1 blockade in mismatch repair-deficient tumors. The assay was immunoSEQ multiplex PCR, and TCRdb's table has in-frame clones only and misses some. The sample includes 95,000 to 150,000 clones, about 86% of them seen just once. V was trimmed by 6 bases and J by 0 bases, leaving 9 bases between them. CDR1 MDHEN and CDR2 SYDVKM come from the germline V gene. The CDR3 contains 13 residues. The rearrangement uses TRBV28 and TRBJ2-7; unclear D gene. The receptor was isolated from an adult with mismatch repair-deficient cancer. Material: peripheral blood, obtained 44 weeks after starting pembrolizumab. The CDR3 region is CASRPPNSYEQYF. The CDR3 nucleotides are TGTGCCAGCAGGCCGCCTAACTCCTACGAGCAGTACTTC.